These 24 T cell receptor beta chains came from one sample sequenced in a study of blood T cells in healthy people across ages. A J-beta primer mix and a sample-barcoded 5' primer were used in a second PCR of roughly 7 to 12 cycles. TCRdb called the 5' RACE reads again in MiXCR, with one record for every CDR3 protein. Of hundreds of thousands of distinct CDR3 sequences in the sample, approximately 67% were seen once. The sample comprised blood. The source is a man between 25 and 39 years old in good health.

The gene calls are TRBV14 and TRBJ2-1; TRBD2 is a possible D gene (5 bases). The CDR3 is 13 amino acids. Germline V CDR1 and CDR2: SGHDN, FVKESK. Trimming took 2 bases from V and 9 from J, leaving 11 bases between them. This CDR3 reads CASSQFLRGEQFF. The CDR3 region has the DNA TGTGCCAGCAGCCAATTCCTACGGGGTGAGCAGTTCTTC.

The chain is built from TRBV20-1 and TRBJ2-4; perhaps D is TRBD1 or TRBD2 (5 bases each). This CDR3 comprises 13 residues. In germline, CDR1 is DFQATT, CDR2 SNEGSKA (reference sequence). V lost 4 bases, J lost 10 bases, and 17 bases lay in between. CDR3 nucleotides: TGCAGTGCTACCCGGGGCAGTCTTCCTATTCAGTACTTC. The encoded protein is CSATRGSLPIQYF.

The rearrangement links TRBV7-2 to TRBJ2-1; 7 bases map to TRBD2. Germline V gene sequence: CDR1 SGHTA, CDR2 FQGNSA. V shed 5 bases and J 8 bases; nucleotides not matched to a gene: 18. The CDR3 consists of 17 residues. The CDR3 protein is CASSRPWASGESDEQFF. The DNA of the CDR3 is TGTGCCAGCAGCCGTCCCTGGGCTAGCGGAGAGTCCGATGAGCAGTTCTTC.

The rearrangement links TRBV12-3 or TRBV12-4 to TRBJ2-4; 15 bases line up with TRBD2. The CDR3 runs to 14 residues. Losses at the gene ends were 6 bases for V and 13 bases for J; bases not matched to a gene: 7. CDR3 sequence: CASSFGTSGGNQYF. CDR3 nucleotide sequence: TGTGCCAGCAGCTTCGGGACTAGCGGGGGGAACCAGTACTTC.

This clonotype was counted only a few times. Here the CDR3 DNA reads TGCAGCGTTGAACCCTTATCTGGGGTAGCCAACGTCCTGACTTTC. Protein: CSVEPLSGVANVLTF. The rearrangement joins TRBV29-1 to TRBJ2-6, with unresolved D. This CDR3 is built from 15 residues. CDR1 is SQVTM and CDR2 is ANQGSEA in the germline V gene. Deletions cut 2 bases from V and 7 bases from J, with 15 bases between.

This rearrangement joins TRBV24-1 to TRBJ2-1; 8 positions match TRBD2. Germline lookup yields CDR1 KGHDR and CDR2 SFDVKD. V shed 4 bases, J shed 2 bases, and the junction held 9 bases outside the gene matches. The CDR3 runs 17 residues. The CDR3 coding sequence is TGTGCCACCAGTGACATTAGCGGGGATGCCCCCTACAATGAGCAGTTCTTC. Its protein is CATSDISGDAPYNEQFF.

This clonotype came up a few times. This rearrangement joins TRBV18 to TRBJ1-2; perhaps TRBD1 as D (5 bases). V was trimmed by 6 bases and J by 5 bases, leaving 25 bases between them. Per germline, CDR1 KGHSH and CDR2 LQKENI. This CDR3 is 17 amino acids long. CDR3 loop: CASSQTLQATESYGYTF. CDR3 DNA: TGTGCCAGCTCCCAAACGTTACAGGCCACCGAATCGTATGGCTACACCTTC.

The CDR3 here is CASSAQLAPTDTQYF. The CDR3 bases are TGTGCCAGCAGTGCCCAACTAGCGCCCACAGATACGCAGTATTTT. The chain joins TRBV2 to TRBJ2-3; 7 bases are shared with TRBD2. The CDR3 is 15 residues long. The germline V gene encodes CDR1 SNHLY and CDR2 FYNNEI. J was trimmed by 2 bases and V by 4 bases; bases with no gene match: 6.

CDR3 bases: TGTGCCAGCAGCTTAGCGGTGGGATATGGCTACACCTTC. Amino acid sequence: CASSLAVGYGYTF. This chain connects TRBV7-9 to TRBJ1-2; D remains ambiguous. The CDR3 runs to 13 residues. Germline CDR1 and CDR2: SEHNR and FQNEAQ (reference sequence). The V end was cut by 0 bases, the J end by 5 bases, with 7 bases between.

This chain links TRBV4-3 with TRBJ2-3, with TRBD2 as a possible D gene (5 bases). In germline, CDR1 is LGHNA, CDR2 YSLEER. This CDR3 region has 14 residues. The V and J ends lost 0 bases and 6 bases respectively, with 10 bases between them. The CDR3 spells CASSQEGGFDTQYF. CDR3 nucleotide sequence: TGCGCCAGCAGCCAAGAAGGAGGTTTTGATACGCAGTATTTT.

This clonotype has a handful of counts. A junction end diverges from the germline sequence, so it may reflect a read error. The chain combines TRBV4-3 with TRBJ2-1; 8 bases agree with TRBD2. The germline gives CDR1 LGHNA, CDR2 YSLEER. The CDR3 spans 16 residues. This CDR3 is CASSQVTGGPSGEQFF. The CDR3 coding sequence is TGCGCCAGTAGCCAAGTAACGGGGGGGCCCTCCGGGGAGCAGTTCTTC.

Written as DNA, the CDR3 is TGTGCCAGCAGTGGATACTTTGTAGGAGAGACCCAGTACTTC. The encoded protein is CASSGYFVGETQYF. The gene calls are TRBV25-1 and TRBJ2-5, with no clear D. The CDR3 loop spans 14 amino acids. The V gene lost 4 bases and the J gene lost 4 bases, with 13 bases spanning the gap. Per germline, CDR1 MGHDK and CDR2 SYGVNS.

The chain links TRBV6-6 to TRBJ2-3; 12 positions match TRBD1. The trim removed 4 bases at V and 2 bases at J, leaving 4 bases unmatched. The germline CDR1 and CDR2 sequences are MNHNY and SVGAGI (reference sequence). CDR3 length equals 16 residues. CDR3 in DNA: TGTGCCAGCAGTTTACCGGGACAGGGGGCCACAGATACGCAGTATTTT. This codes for CASSLPGQGATDTQYF.

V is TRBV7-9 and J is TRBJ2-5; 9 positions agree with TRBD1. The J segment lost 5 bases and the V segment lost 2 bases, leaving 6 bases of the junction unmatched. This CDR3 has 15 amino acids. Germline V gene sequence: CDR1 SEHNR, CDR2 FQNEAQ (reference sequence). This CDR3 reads CASSLQQGAGETQYF. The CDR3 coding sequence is TGTGCCAGCAGCTTACAACAGGGGGCCGGGGAGACCCAGTACTTC.

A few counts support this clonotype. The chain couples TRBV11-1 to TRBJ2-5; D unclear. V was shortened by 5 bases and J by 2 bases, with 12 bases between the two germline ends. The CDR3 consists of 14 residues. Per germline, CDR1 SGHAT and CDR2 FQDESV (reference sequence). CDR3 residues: CASSPSSNQETQYF. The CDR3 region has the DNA TGTGCCAGCAGCCCATCCTCAAATCAAGAGACCCAGTACTTC.

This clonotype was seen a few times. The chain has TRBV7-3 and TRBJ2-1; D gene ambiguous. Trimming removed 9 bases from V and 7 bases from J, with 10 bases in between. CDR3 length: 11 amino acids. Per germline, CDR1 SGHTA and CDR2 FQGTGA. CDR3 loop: CASGWGNEQFF. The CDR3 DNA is TGTGCCAGTGGCTGGGGTAATGAGCAGTTCTTC. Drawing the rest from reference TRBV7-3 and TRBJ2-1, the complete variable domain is GAGVSQTPSNKVTEKGKYVELRCDPISGHTALYWYRQSLGQGPEFLIYFQGTGAADDSGLPNDRFFAVRPEGSVSTLKIQRTERGDSAVYLCASGWGNEQFFGPGTRLTVL.

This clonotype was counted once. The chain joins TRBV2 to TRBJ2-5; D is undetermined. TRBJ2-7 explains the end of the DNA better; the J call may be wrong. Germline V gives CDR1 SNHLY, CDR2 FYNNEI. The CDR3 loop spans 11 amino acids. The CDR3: CASKGYDEQYF. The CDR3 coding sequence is TGTGCCAGCAAAGGGTACGACGAGCAGTACTTC.

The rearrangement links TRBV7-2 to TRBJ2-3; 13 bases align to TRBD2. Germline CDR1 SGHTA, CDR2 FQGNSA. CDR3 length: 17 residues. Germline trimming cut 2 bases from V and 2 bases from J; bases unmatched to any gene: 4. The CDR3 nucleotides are TGTGCCAGCAGCTTACAGACTAGCGGGGGGCACACAGATACGCAGTATTTT. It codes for CASSLQTSGGHTDTQYF.

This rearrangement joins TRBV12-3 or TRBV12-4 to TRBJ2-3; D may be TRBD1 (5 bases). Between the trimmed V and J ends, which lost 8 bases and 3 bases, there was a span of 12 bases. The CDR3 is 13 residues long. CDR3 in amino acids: CASAGWRTDTQYF. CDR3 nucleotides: TGTGCCAGCGCAGGGTGGAGAACAGATACGCAGTATTTT.

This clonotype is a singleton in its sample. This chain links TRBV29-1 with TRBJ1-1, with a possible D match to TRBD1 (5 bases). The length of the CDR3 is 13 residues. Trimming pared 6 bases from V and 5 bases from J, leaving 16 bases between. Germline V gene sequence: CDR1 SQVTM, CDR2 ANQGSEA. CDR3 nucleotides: TGCAGCGTGCGGACACTAGGAGGGACTGAAGCTTTCTTT. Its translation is CSVRTLGGTEAFF.

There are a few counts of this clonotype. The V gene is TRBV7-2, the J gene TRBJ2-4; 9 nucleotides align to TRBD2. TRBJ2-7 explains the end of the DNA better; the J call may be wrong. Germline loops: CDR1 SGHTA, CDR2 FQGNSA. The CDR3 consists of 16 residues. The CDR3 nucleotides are TGTGCCAGCAGCCCTCGGGTAGCGGGGGTGACCTACGAGCAGTACTTC. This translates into CASSPRVAGVTYEQYF.

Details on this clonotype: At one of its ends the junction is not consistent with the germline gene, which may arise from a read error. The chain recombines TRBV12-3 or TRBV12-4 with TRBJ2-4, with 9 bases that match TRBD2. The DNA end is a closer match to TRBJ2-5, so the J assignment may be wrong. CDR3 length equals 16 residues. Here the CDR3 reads CDSTRGLAGPQETQYF. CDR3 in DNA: TGTGACAGCACGAGGGGCCTAGCGGGGCCCCAAGAGACCCAGTACTTC.

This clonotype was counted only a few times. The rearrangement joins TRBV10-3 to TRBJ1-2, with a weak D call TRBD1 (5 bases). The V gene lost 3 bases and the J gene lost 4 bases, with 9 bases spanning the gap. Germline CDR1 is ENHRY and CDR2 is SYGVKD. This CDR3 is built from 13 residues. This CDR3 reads CAISEGASYGYTF. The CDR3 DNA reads TGTGCCATCAGTGAAGGGGCTTCCTATGGCTACACCTTC.

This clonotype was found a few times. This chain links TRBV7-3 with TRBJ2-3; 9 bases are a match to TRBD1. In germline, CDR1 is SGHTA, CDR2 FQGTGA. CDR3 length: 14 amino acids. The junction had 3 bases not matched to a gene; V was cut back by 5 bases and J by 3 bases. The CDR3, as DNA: TGTGCCAGCAGCATGGGACAGGGTACAGATACGCAGTATTTT. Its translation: CASSMGQGTDTQYF.